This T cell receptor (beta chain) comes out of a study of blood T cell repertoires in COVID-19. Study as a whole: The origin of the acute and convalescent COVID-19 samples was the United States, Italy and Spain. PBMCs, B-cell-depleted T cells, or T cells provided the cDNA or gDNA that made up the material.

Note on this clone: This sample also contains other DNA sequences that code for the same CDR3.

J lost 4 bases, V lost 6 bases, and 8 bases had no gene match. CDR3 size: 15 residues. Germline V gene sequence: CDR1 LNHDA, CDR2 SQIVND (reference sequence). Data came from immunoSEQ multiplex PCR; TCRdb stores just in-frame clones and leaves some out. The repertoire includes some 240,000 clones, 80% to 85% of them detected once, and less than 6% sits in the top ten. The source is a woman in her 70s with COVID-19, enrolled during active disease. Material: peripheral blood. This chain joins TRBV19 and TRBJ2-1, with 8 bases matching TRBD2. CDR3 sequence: CASRPSGSSYNEQFF. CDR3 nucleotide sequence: TGTGCCAGTAGACCAAGCGGGAGTTCTTACAATGAGCAGTTCTTC.